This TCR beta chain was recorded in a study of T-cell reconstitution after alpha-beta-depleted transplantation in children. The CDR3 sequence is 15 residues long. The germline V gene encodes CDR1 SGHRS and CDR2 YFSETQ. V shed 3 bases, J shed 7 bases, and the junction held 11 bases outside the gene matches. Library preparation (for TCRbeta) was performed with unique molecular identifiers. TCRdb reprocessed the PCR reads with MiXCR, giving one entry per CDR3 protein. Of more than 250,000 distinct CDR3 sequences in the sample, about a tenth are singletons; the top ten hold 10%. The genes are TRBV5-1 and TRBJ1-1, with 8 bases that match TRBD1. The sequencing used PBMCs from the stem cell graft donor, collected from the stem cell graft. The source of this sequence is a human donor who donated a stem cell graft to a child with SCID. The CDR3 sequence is CASSWTDREFVEAFF. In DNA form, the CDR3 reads TGCGCCAGCAGCTGGACGGACAGGGAATTTGTTGAAGCTTTCTTT.